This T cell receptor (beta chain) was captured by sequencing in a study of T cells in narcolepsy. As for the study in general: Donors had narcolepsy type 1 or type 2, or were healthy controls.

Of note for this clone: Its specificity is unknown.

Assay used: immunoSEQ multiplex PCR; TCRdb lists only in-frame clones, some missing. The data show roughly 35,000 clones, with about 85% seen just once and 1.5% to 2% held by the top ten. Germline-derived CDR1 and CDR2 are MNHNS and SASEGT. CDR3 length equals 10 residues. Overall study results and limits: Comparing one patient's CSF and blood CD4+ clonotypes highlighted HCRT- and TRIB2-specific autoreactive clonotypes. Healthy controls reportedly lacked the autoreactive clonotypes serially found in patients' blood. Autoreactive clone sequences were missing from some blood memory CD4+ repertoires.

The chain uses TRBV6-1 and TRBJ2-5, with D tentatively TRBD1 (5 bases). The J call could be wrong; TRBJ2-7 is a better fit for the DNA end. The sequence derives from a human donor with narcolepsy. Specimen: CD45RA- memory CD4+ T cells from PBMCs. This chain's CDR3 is CAGQSYEQYF. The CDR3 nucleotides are TGTGCGGGGCAGTCCTACGAGCAGTACTTC.